This T cell receptor (beta chain) is drawn from a study of Graves' ophthalmopathy and Graves' hyperthyroidism. Using RNA transcripts, the TCR beta CDR3 regions were amplified. First-round RT-PCR with HTBI primers preceded a second-round multiplex PCR. TCRdb analysed the multiplex PCR reads with MiXCR anew, one entry per CDR3 protein. The repertoire consists of 1 million to 1.3 million distinct CDR3 sequences, with approximately 35% occurring once and the leading ten covering around 10%. CDR3 length: 16 residues. Germline V gives CDR1 ENHRY, CDR2 SYGVKD. Unmatched junction bases numbered 7, after V lost 0 bases and J lost 3 bases.

This receptor was taken from an adult man with Graves' hyperthyroidism. This chain connects TRBV10-3 to TRBJ1-2; 7 bases are a match to TRBD1. Sequencing used peripheral blood or thyroid tissue (not recorded which). This CDR3 reads CAISESPWTGHYGYTF. CDR3 DNA: TGTGCCATCAGTGAGTCACCCTGGACAGGACACTATGGCTACACCTTC.